The present entry profiles one TCR beta chain with its context. Its target is not known. This sample stems from a study of cytomegalovirus exposure and HLA in healthy donors. PCR amplification relied on 60 Vbeta primers (plus 13 Jbeta primers). Authors' methods: The authors later counted about 80 million unique TCR beta chains, around 9.9 million of them shared. Sequencing was performed with immunoSEQ multiplex PCR; in TCRdb, only in-frame clones are kept and a portion is missing. V, J and clone size derive from that table, while D and trimming were established from the DNA sequence. The sample carries 200,000 to 250,000 clones, around 85% recorded once. Trimming at V came to 8 bases and at J to 7 bases, leaving 2 bases not matched to a gene. The germline gives CDR1 SGHVS, CDR2 FNYEAQ. The CDR3 sequence is 11 residues long. Study findings and constraints: Both high specificity and high sensitivity reportedly marked the classifier's diagnosis of cytomegalovirus status. Earlier analysis looked at TCR beta V segments, and most were productive about 90% or about 30% of the time. Immune exposure data for these donors was limited to CMV serostatus.

The source is a human donor in good health. Sequenced material: PBMCs. The chain employs TRBV7-6 and TRBJ2-1; the match to TRBD2 covers 7 bases. The CDR3 coding sequence is TGTGCCAGCGGGAGGGGTAATGAGCAGTTCTTC. Translation: CASGRGNEQFF.